What follows is one TCR beta chain and its context. Its antigen target is currently unknown. Base qualities are missing; no much larger clone stands one base away. The germline ends are 10 bases apart after V is trimmed by 0 bases and J by 8 bases. From the germline V gene, CDR1 is MNHNS and CDR2 is SASEGT. From cysteine to phenylalanine, the CDR3 is 13 amino acids long. The CDR3 DNA has 39 bases and is translated from base 1. TCRbeta CDR3 regions were amplified from genomic DNA using the immunoSEQ Assay, a bias-controlled multiplex PCR. The published analysis was carried out like this. Nucleated cell counts per sample were estimated from amplification of reference gene primers within the assay. To quantify the absolute abundance of each unique TCRbeta CDR3 rearrangement, sequence reads were collapsed and filtered. For each sample, productive Simpson clonality was calculated as the square root of Simpson's diversity index across productive rearrangements. TCRdb obtained this table from immuneACCESS and retained in-frame rearrangements with V and J assigned. These tables miss some clones; where compared with another copy, unresolved V genes account for less than half of the shortfall, and the remainder is unexplained. The V and J calls and clone size are taken from that table; D and trimming were inferred from the DNA. This sample lists about 670,000 clones; 70% to 90% were detected once. Under 0.3% of the sample is held by the ten biggest clonotypes.

The data were obtained in a study of blood T cell repertoires in COVID-19 (dated by TCRdb to 2018 to 2020). As for the study more broadly: Collaborator samples came from the United States, Italy and Spain and covered acute and convalescent phases of COVID-19. Where HLA class I and class II types were available, the types were taken from metadata supplied by the sample provider, not from assay-based typing. Samples were obtained from the ongoing ImmuneRACE study (first 160 participants) and from 1,254 subjects provided by 6 global collaborators. Subjects who had been exposed to COVID-19, were actively infected with it, or had recovered from it provided the deeply sampled blood TCRbeta repertoires that made up the dataset. The repertoires were released in a freely available public database meant as a resource for research on the immune response to SARS-CoV-2. The material from the prospective study consisted of cDNA or gDNA derived from T cells, B-cell-depleted T cells, or PBMCs. Sample metadata almost always included a de-identified subject ID, COVID-19 status, age in years and sex. Findings and caveats that apply to the study as a whole: Clinical and demographic metadata were provided uncurated, with the amount varying by source and participant.

Each collaborating institution followed its own protocols to collect whole blood in K2EDTA tubes. For TCRbeta analysis, collaborator samples were shipped as frozen whole blood, as isolated PBMCs, or as DNA extracted from either sample type. The origin of this receptor is a woman between 18 and 29 years old with acute or convalescent COVID-19. The chain is made from TRBV6-1 and TRBJ1-1, with TRBD1 as a weak D call on 6 bases. Sequencing used peripheral blood. The nucleotides are TGTGCCAGCAGTGAAGCAAGGGGGGGGGAAGCTTTCTTT. Translated, this gives CASSEARGGEAFF.